This record covers a single T cell receptor beta chain. Using a J-beta primer mix together with a sample-barcoded 5' primer, a second PCR was run for roughly 7 to 12 cycles. Per sample, CDR3-containing paired-end reads numbered at least 2.5 million. MiXCR was run by TCRdb on the 5' RACE reads, yielding one entry per CDR3 protein. The sample records some 1.5 million distinct CDR3 sequences, 35% to 45% being singletons. From germline, CDR1 is DFQATT and CDR2 SNEGSKA (reference sequence). The CDR3 sequence is 15 residues long. J was trimmed by 5 bases and V by 4 bases; bases with no gene match: 6. The entry originates in a study of blood T cells in healthy people across ages.

Sequenced material: blood. This receptor was identified in a woman younger than 35 in good health. The V call is TRBV20-1, the J call TRBJ2-3, with 13 bases matching TRBD2. The CDR3 is CSAIGTSGILDTQYF. Here the CDR3 DNA reads TGCAGTGCTATAGGGACTAGCGGGATTTTAGATACGCAGTATTTT.